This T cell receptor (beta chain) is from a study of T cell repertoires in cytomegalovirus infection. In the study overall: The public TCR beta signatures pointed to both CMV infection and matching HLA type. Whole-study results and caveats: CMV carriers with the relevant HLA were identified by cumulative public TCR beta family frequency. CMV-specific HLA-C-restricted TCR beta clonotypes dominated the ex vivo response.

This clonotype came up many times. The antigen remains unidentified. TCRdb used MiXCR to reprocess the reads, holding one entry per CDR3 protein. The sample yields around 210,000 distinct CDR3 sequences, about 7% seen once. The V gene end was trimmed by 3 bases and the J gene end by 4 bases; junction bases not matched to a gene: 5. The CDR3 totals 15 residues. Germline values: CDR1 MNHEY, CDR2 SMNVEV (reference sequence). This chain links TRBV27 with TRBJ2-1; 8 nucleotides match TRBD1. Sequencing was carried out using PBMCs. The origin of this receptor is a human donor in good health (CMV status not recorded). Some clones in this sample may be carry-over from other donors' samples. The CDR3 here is CASSLSRGQYNEQFF. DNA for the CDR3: TGTGCCAGCAGTTTGTCCAGGGGGCAGTACAATGAGCAGTTCTTC.